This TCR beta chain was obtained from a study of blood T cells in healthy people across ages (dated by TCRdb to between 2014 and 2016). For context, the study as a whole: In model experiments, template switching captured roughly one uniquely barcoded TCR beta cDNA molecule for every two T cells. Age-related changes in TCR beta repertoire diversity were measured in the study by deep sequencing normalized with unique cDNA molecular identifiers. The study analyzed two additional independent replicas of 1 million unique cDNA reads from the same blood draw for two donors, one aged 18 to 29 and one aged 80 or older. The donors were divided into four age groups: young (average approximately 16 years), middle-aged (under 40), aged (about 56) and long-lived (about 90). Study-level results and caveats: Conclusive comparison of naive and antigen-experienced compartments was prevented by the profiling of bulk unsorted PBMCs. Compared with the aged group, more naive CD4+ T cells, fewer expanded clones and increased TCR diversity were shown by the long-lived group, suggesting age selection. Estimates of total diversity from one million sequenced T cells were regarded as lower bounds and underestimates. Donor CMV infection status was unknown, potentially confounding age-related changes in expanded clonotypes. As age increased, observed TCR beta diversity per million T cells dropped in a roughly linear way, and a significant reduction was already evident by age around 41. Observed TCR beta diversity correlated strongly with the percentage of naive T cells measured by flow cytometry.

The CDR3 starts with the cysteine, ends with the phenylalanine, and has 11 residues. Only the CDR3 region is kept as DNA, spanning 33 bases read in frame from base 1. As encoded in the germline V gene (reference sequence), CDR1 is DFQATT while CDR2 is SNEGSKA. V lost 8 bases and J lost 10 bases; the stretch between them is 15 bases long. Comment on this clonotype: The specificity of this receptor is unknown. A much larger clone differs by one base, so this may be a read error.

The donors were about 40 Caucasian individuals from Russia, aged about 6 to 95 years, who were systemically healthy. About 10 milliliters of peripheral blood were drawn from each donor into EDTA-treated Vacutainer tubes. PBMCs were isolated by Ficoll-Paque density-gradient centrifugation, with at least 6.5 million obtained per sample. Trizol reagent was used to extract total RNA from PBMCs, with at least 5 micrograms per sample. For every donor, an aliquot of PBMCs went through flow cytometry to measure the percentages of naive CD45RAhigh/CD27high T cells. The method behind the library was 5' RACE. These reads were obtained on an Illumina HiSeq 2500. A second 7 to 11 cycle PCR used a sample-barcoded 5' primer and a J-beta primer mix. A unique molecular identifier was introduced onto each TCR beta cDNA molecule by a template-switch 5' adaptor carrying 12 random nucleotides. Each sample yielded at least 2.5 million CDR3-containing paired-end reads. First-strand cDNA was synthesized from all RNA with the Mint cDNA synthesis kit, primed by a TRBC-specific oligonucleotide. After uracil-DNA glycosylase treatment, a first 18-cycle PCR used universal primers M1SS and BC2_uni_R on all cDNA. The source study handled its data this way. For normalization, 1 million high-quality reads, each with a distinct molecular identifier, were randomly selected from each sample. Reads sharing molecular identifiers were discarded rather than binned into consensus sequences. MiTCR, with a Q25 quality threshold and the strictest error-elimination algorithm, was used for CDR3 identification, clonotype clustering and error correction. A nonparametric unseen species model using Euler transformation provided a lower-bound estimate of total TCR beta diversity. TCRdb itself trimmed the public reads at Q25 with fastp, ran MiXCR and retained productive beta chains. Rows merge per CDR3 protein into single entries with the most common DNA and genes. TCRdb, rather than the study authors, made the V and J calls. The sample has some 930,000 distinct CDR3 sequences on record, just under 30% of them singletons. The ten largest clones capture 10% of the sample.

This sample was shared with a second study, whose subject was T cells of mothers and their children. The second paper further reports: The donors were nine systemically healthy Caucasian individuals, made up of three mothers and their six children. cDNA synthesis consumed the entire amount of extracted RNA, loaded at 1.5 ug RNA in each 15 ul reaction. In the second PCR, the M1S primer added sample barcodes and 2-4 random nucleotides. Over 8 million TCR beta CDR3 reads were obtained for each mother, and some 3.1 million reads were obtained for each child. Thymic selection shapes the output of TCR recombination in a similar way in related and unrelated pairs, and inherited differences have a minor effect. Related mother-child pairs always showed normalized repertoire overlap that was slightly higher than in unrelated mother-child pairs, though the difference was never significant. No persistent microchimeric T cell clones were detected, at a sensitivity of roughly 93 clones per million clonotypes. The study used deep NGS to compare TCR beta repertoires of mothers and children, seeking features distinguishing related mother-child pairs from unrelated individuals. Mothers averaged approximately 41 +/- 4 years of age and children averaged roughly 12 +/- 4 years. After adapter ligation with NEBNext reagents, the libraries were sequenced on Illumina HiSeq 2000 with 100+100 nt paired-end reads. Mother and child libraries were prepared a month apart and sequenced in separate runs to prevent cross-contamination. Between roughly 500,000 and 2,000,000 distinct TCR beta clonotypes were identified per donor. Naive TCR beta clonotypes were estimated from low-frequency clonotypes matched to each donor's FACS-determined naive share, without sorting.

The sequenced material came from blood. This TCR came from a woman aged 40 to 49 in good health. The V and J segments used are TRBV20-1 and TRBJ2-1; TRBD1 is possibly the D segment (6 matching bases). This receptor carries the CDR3 CSTGTNYEQFF. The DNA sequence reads TGCAGTACTGGGACAAACTACGAGCAGTTCTTC.